This T cell receptor (beta chain) stems from a study of blood T cells in healthy people across ages. Alongside a J-beta primer mix, a sample-barcoded 5' primer served in a second PCR lasting roughly 7 to 12 cycles. TCRdb re-analysed the 5' RACE reads in MiXCR, keeping a single row per CDR3 protein. This table has approximately 770,000 distinct CDR3 sequences, 58% appearing once. CDR1 and CDR2 from the germline V gene are SQVTM and ANQGSEA. There are 11 residues in the CDR3. Trimming removed 5 bases at V and 8 bases at J, with 13 bases between. This clonotype was counted ten times or more. The chain has TRBV29-1 and TRBJ2-7, with unresolved D. This sequence originates from a man under 40 in good health. The sequenced material came from blood. The CDR3 sequence: CSVYNVHQQYF. CDR3 DNA: TGCAGCGTTTACAACGTACATCAGCAGTACTTC.